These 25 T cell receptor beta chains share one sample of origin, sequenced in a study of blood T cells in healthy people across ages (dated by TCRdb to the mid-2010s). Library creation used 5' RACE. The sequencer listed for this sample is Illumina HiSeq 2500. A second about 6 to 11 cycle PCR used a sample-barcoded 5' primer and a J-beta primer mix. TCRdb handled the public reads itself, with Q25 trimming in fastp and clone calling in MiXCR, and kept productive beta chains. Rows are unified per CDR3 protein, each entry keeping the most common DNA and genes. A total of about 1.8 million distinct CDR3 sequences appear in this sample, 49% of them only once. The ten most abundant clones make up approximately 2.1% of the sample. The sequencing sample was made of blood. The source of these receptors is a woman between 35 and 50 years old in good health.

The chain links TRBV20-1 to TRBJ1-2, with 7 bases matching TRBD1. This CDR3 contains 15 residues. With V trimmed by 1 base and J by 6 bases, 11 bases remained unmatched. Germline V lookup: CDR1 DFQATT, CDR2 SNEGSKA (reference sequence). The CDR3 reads CSARGGQGGGNGYTF. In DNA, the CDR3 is TGCAGTGCTAGAGGAGGGCAGGGGGGAGGGAATGGCTACACCTTC.

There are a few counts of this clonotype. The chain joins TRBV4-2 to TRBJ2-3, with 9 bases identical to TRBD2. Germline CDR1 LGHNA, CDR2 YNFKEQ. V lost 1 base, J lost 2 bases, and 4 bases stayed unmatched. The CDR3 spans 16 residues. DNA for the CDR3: TGTGCCAGCAGCCAAGCTAGCGGGGTGAACACAGATACGCAGTATTTT. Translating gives CASSQASGVNTDTQYF.

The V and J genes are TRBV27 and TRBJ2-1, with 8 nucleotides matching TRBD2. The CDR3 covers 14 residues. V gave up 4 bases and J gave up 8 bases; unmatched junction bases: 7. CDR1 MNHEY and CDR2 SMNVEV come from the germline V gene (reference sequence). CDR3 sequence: CASSSGLAYYEQFF. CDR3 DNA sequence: TGTGCCAGCAGTTCAGGACTAGCATACTATGAGCAGTTCTTC.

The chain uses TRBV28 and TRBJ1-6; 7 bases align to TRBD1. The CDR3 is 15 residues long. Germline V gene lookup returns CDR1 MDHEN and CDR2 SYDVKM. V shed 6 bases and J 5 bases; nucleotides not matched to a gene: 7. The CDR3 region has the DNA TGTGCCAGCAGCCCCACTGGGACAGATAATTCACCCCTCCACTTT. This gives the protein CASSPTGTDNSPLHF.

This CDR3 is CSAGLGGDYGYTF. Here the CDR3 DNA reads TGCAGCGCGGGCCTGGGTGGGGACTATGGCTACACCTTC. V usage is TRBV29-1 and J usage is TRBJ1-2; D unresolved. The CDR3 sequence is 13 residues long. Per germline, CDR1 SQVTM and CDR2 ANQGSEA. Trimming left V 7 bases short and J 3 bases short, with 15 bases between.

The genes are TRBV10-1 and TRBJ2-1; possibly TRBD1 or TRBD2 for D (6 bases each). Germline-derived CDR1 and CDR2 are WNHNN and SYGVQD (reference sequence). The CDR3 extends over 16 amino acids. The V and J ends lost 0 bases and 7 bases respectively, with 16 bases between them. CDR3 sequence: CASSESRGTSSNEQFF. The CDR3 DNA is TGCGCCAGCAGTGAGTCACGGGGGACATCGTCGAATGAGCAGTTCTTC.

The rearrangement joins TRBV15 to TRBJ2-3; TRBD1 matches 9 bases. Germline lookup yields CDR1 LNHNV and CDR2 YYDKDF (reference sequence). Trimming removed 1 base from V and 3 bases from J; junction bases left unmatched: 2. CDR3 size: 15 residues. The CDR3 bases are TGTGCCACCAGCAGAGGTGACAGGGGGACAGATACGCAGTATTTT. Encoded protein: CATSRGDRGTDTQYF.

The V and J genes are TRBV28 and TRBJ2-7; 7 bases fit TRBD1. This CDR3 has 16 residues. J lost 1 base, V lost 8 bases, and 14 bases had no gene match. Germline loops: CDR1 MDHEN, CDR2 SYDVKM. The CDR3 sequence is CASPPPRQGNSYEQYF. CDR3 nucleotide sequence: TGTGCCAGCCCGCCCCCTCGACAGGGCAATTCCTACGAGCAGTACTTC.

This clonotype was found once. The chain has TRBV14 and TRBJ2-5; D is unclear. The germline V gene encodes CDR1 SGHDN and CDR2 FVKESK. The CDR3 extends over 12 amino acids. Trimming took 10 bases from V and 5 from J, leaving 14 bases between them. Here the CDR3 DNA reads TGTGCCAACCTCCAAGATTTCGAGACCCAGTACTTC. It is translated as CANLQDFETQYF.

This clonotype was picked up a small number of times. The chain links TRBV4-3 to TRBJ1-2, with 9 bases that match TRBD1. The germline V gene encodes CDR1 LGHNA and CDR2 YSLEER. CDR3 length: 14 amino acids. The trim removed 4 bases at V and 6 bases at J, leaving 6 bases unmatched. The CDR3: CASSPGTGFDGYTF. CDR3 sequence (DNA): TGCGCCAGCAGCCCAGGGACAGGGTTCGATGGCTACACCTTC.

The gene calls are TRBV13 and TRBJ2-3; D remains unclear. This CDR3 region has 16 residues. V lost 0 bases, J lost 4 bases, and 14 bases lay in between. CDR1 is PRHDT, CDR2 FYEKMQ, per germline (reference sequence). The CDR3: CASSLGPQPVADTQYF. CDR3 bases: TGTGCCAGCAGCTTAGGACCGCAACCTGTCGCAGATACGCAGTATTTT.

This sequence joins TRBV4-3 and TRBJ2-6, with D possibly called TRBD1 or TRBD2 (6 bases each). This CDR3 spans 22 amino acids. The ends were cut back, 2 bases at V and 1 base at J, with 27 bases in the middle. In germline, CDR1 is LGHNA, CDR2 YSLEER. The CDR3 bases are TGCGCCAGCAGCCAACGCTCATGCTCGGGGGCCGGTGTCTTTTCTGGGGCCAACGTCCTGACTTTC. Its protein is CASSQRSCSGAGVFSGANVLTF.

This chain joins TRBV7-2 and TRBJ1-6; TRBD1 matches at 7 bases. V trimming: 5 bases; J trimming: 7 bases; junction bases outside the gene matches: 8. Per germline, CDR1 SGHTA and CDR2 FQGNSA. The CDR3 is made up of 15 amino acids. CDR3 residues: CASSRGQALNSPLHF. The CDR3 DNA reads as TGTGCCAGCAGCCGCGGACAGGCTTTAAATTCACCCCTCCACTTT.

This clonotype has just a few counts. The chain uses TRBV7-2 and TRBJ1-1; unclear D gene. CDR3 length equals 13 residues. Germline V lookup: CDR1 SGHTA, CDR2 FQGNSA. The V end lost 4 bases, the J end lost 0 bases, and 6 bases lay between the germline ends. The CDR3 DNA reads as TGTGCCAGCAGCTCCTCGATGAACACTGAAGCTTTCTTT. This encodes CASSSSMNTEAFF.

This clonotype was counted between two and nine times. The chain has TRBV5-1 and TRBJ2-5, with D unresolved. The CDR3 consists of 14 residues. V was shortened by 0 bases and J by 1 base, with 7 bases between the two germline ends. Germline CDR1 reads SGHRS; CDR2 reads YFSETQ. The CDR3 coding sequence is TGCGCCAGCAGCTTGGGTTCCTTCCAAGAGACCCAGTACTTC. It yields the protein CASSLGSFQETQYF.

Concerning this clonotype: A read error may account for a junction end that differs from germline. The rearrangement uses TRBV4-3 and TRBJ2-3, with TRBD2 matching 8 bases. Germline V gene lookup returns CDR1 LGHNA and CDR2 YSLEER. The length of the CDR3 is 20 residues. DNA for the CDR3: TGCGCCAGCAGCCAAGATTGGAATGCGGGGGGTACCCCGAGCACAGATGCGCAGTATTTT. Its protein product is CASSQDWNAGGTPSTDAQYF.

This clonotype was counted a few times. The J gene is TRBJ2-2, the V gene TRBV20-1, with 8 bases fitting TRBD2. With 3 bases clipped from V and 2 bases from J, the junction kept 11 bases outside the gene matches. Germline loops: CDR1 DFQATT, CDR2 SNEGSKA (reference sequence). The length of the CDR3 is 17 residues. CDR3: CSASFPSGRTNTGELFF. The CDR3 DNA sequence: TGCAGTGCTAGCTTCCCTAGCGGGCGCACAAACACCGGGGAGCTGTTTTTT.

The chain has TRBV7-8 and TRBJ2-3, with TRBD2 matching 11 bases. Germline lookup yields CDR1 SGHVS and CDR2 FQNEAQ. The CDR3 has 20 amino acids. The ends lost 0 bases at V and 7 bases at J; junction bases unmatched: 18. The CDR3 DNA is TGTGCCAGCAGCTTAGCGTCAGCTAGCGGGGGGTCCGGCTTCACGTATACGCAGTATTTT. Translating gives CASSLASASGGSGFTYTQYF. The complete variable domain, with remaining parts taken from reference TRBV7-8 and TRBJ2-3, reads GAGVSQSPRYKVAKRGQDVALRCDPISGHVSLFWYQQALGQGPEFLTYFQNEAQLDKSGLPSDRFFAERPEGSVSTLKIQRTQQEDSAVYLCASSLASASGGSGFTYTQYFGPGTRLTVL.

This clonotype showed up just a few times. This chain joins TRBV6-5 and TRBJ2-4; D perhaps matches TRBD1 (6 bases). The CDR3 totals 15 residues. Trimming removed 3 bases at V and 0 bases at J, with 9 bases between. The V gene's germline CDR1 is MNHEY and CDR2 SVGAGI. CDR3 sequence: CASSYGGLAKNIQYF. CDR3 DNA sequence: TGTGCCAGCAGTTATGGGGGCTTAGCCAAAAACATTCAGTACTTC.

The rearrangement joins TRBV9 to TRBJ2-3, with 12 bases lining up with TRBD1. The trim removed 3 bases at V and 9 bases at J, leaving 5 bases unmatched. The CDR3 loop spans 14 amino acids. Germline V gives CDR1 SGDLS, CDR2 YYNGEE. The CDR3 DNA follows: TGTGCCAGCAGCGGGGGACAGGGGGCAGGAACGCAGTATTTT. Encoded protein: CASSGGQGAGTQYF.

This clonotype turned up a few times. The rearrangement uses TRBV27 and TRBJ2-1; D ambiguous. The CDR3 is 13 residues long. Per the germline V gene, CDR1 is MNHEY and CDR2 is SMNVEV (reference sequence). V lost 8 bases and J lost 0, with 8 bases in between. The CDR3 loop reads CASGPSSYNEQFF. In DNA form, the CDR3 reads TGTGCCAGCGGTCCCAGCTCCTACAATGAGCAGTTCTTC.

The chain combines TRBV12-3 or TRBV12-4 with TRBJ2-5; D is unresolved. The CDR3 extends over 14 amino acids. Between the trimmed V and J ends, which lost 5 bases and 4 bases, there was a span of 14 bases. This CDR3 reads CASSIVGFGETQYF. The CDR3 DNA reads TGTGCCAGCAGTATTGTCGGGTTTGGAGAGACCCAGTACTTC.

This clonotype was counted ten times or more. In DNA form, the CDR3 reads TGCAGCGTCCGAGCGGGGGGAAGCTCCTACGAGCAGTACTTC. Translating gives CSVRAGGSSYEQYF. This chain joins TRBV29-1 and TRBJ2-7; the match to TRBD2 covers 9 bases. Germline V CDR1 and CDR2: SQVTM, ANQGSEA. The junction had 6 bases not matched to a gene; V was cut back by 6 bases and J by 0 bases. This CDR3 region has 14 residues.

CDR3 in amino acids: CASSQDEGSTNQPQHF. Written as DNA, the CDR3 is TGTGCCAGCAGCCAAGATGAAGGCAGCACCAATCAGCCCCAGCATTTT. The chain combines TRBV4-2 with TRBJ1-5, with D hard to call. The CDR3 loop spans 16 amino acids. V was cut by 0 bases and J by 3 bases, with 12 bases left in between. From germline, CDR1 is LGHNA and CDR2 YNFKEQ.

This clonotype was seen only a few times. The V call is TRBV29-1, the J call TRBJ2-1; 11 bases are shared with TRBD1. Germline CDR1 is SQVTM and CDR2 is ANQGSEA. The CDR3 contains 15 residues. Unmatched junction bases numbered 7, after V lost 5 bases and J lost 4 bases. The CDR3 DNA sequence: TGCAGCGTTCACGGACAGGGGGCGCAATACAATGAGCAGTTCTTC. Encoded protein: CSVHGQGAQYNEQFF.